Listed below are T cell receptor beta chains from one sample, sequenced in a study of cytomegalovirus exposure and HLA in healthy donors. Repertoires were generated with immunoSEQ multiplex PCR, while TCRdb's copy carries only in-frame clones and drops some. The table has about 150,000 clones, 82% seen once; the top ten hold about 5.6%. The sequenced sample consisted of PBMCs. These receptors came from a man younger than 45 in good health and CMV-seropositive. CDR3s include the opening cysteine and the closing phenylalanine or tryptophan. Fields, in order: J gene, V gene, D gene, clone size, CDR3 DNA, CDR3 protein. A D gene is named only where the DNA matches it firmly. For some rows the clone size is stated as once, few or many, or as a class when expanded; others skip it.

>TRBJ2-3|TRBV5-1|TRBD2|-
TGCGCCAGCAGCCACGGGGGACTAGCGGTGAGCACAGATACGCAGTATTTT
CASSHGGLAVSTDTQYF
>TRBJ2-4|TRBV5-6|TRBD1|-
TGTGCCAGCAGCCTGGACAGGGGGCATCAAAACAGTCAGTACTTC
CASSLDRGHQNSQYF
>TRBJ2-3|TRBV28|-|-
TGTGCCAGCAGTTTCCTCTCGGCGAGGGATACGCAGTATTTT
CASSFLSARDTQYF
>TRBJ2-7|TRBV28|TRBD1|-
TGTGCCGGAGGGACAGGGTCCTACGAGCAGTACTTC
CAGGTGSYEQYF
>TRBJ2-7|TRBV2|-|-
TGTGCCAGCAGTGATTTGGCATCTCTAGTGGCCTACGAGCAGTACTTC
CASSDLASLVAYEQYF
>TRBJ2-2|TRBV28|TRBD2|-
TGTGCCAGCAGAACAGCGGGGACCGGGGAGCTGTTTTTT
CASRTAGTGELFF
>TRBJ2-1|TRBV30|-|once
TGTGCCTGGAGGTCGCCGGGTCCGGCAAATGAGCAGTTCTTC
CAWRSPGPANEQFF
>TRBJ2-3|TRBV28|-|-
TGTGCCAGCAGTCCAGTTCCAGATACGCAGTATTTT
CASSPVPDTQYF
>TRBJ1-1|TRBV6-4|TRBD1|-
TGTGCCAGCAGTGACTGGGTGTTAGGGGGCGCGCACGCTTTCTTT
CASSDWVLGGAHAFF
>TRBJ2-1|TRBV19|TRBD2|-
TGTGCCAGTAGTATATCTAGCGGGAGAGGCCATGAGCAGTTCTTC
CASSISSGRGHEQFF
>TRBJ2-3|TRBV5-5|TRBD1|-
TGTGCCAGCAGCCGGACAGGGTTCACAGATACGCAGTATTTT
CASSRTGFTDTQYF
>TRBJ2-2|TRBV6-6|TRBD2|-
TGTGCCAGCAGTTACATGGCGGGGGGGCTCGCCGGGGAGCTGTTTTTT
CASSYMAGGLAGELFF
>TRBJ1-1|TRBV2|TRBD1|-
TGTGCCAGCAGTCCTAGGACAGGGGCGGGCACTGAAGCTTTCTTT
CASSPRTGAGTEAFF
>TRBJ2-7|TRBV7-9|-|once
TGTGCCAACAGCCCTAATCTCAAAGGTGCGGGCTACGAGCAGTACTTC
CANSPNLKGAGYEQYF
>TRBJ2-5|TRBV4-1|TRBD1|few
TGCGCCAGCAGCCAAGAGGGGACAGGGGAAGAGACCCAGTACTTC
CASSQEGTGEETQYF
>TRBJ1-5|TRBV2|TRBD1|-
TGTGCCAGCAATATCGGACAGGTTGATAATCAGCCCCAGCATTTT
CASNIGQVDNQPQHF
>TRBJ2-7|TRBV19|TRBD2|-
TGTGCCAGTAGTAAGATAGCGGGAGGGATCTACGAGCAGTACTTC
CASSKIAGGIYEQYF
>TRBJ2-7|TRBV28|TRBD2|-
TGTGCCAGCAGTTATACCTCGGCTAGCGGCCGCTCCTACGAGCAGTACTTC
CASSYTSASGRSYEQYF
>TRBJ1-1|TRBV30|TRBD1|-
TGTGCCTGGTGTAGGGACAGACTGAACACTGAAGCTTTCTTT
CAWCRDRLNTEAFF
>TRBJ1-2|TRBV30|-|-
TGTGCCTGGAGTAATCGGGGGACCGCCTATGGCTACACCTTC
CAWSNRGTAYGYTF
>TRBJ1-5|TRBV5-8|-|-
TGTGCCAGCAGCTTGGTGCTGCGTGCCAATCAGCCCCAGCATTTT
CASSLVLRANQPQHF
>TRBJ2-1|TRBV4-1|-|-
TGCGCCAGCAGCCAAGTAAGTTCGGACAATGAGCAGTTCTTC
CASSQVSSDNEQFF
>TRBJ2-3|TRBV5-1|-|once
TGCGCCAGCAGCGGGAGGGGGGGTCGGACAGATACGCAGTATTTT
CASSGRGGRTDTQYF
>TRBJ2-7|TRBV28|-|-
TGTGCCAGCAGTACGGGACTGCCGGGCGAGCAGTACTTC
CASSTGLPGEQYF
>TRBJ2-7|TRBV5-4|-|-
TGTGCCAGCAACCTACAGGGGAGGTACGAGCAGTACTTC
CASNLQGRYEQYF
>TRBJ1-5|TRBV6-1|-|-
TGTGCCAGCAGTGACCCATGGGCAAATAGCAATCAGCCCCAGCATTTT
CASSDPWANSNQPQHF
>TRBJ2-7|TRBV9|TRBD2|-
TGTGCCAGCAGCGTGGGACTAGCGGGGGGCCCAGGTTACGAGCAGTACTTC
CASSVGLAGGPGYEQYF
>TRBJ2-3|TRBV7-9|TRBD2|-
TGTGCCAGCAGCCCAGGGACTAGCAGCACAGATACGCAGTATTTT
CASSPGTSSTDTQYF
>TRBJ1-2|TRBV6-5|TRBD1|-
TGTGCCAGCAGAATACAGGGGGCGCTATATTATGGCTACACCTTC
CASRIQGALYYGYTF
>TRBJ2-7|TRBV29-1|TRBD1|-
TGCAGCGTTGGACAGGGGGCCCTCGAGCAGTACTTC
CSVGQGALEQYF
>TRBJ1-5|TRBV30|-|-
TGTGCCTGGAGTGCGGGGGGAGATCAGCCCCAGCATTTT
CAWSAGGDQPQHF
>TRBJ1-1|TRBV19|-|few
TGTGCCAGTAGTAGATGGGACTACAGAGCTTTCTTT
CASSRWDYRAFF
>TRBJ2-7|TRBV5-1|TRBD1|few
TGCGCCAGCAGGTGGGACAGGGGCTACGAGCAGTACTTC
CASRWDRGYEQYF
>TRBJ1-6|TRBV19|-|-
TGTGCCAGTAGGCGAGCAGGCCGCGAAAATTCACCCCTCTACTTT
CASRRAGRENSPLYF
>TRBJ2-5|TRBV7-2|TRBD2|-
TGTGCCAGCAGCTTCTCGGGGGGATTAGAGACCCAGTACTTC
CASSFSGGLETQYF
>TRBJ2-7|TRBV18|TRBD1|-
TGTGCCAGCTCAGCGGACAGGGCTTTCTACGAGCAGTACTTC
CASSADRAFYEQYF
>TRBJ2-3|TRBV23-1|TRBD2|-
TGCGCCAGCAGTCAATCGCCGGGGGGGGCCCGTGATCGGCCAGATACGCAGTATTTT
CASSQSPGGARDRPDTQYF
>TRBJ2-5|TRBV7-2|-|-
TGTGCCAGCAGCTTAGGGTCAGGGGAGACCCAGTACTTC
CASSLGSGETQYF
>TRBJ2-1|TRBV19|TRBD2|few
TGTGCCAGTAGCATCCTAGCGGGGCGAGGCAATGAGCAGTTCTTC
CASSILAGRGNEQFF
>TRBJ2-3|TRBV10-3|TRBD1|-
TGTGCCATCAGTGCCCGGGACAGGGCCATAGATACGCAGTATTTT
CAISARDRAIDTQYF
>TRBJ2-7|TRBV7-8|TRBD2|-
TGTGCCAGCGTCACACCGGCTAGCGGGCCCTATGAGCAGTACTTC
CASVTPASGPYEQYF
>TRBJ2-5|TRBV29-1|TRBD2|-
TGCAGCGTTGAAGAGGGCGGGGGGGAGACCCAGTACTTC
CSVEEGGGETQYF
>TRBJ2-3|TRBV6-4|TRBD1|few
TGTGCCAGCAGTGACTCAGGACAGGGGGCCGATACGCAGTATTTT
CASSDSGQGADTQYF
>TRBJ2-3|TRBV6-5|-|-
TGTGCCAGCAGTGAACTGCAGGGCCCGGATACGCAGTATTTT
CASSELQGPDTQYF
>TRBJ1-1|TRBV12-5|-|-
TGTGCTAGTCCGAGAGCGGGGACTGAAGCTTTCTTT
CASPRAGTEAFF
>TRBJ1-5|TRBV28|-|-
TGTGCCAGCAGTTTGGCCGGCAATCAGCCCCAGCATTTT
CASSLAGNQPQHF
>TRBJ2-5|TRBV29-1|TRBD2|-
TGCAGCGTCCCGGTAGCGGGGGGGTGGGAGACCCAGTACTTC
CSVPVAGGWETQYF
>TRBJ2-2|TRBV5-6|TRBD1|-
TGTGCCAGCAGCTATACCAGGGGGCTCAACACCGGGGAGCTGTTTTTT
CASSYTRGLNTGELFF
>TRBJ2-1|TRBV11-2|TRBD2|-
TGTGCCAGCAGCCCGACCCTAGCGGGGATCTACAATGAGCAGTTCTTC
CASSPTLAGIYNEQFF
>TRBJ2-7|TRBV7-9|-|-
TGTGCCAGCAGCTTAATTCCGGGAAACGAGCAGTACTTC
CASSLIPGNEQYF
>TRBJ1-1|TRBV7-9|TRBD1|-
TGTGCCAGCAGTTCCGGACAGGGGCGGACGTGGGCTGAAGCTTTCTTT
CASSSGQGRTWAEAFF
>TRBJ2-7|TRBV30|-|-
TGTGCCTGGAGTGTAGATCGCGGCTACGAGCAGTACTTC
CAWSVDRGYEQYF
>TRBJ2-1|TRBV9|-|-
TGTGCCAGCAGCCCGGGGACACGAACTTACAATGAGCAGTTCTTC
CASSPGTRTYNEQFF
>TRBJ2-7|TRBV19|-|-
TGTGCCAGTAGTAAACAGGGTCTTATCCACGAGCAGTACTTC
CASSKQGLIHEQYF
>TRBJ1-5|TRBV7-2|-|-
TGTGCCAGCAGCACCCGATTTGACAGTTATAGCAATCAGCCCCAGCATTTT
CASSTRFDSYSNQPQHF